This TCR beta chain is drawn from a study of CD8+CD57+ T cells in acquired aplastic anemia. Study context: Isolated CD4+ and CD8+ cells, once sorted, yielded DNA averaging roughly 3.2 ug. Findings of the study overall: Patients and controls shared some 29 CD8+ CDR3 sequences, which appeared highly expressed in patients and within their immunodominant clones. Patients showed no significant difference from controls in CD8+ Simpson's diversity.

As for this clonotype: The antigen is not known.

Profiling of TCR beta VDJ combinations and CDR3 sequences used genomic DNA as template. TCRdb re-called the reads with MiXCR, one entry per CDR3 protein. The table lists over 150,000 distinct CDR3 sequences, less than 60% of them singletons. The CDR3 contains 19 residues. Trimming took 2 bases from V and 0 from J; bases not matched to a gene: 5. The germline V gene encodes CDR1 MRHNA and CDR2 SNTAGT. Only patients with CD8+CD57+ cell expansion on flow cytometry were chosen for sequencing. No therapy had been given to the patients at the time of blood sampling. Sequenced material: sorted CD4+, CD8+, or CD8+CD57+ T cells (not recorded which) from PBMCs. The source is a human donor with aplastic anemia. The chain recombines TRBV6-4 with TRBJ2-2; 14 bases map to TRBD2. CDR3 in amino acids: CASSDPGTSGGTNTGELFF. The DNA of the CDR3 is TGTGCCAGCAGTGACCCCGGGACTAGCGGGGGCACGAACACCGGGGAGCTGTTTTTT.